This TCR beta chain was documented in a study of cytomegalovirus exposure and HLA in healthy donors. About the research overall: An earlier analysis found some 100 million unique TCR beta sequences from about 190 million T cells. Broader study findings: Confirmation was obtained in vitro that three CMV-associated chains are specific for CMV antigens. As a later analysis showed, several of the most significant clusters appeared to be linked to common viral pathogens. In an earlier analysis, most TCR beta V segments were productive about 87% or about 30% of the time.

13 Jbeta primers and 60 Vbeta primers were used for the PCR. The repertoire was sequenced with immunoSEQ multiplex PCR; TCRdb's copy has only in-frame clones and lacks some. The sample contains under 200,000 clones, 80% to 90% of which appear only once. The CDR3 is 16 residues long. The V segment lost 4 bases and the J segment 8 bases; nucleotides outside the gene matches: 14. CDR1 and CDR2 from the germline V gene are SGDLS and YYNGEE. On this clone: Antigen unknown.

This clonotype originated in a woman aged 25 to 39 in good health and CMV-seropositive. V usage is TRBV9 and J usage is TRBJ1-2; 10 bases are a match to TRBD1. The sample taken for sequencing was PBMCs. The CDR3 is CASSPEPLTGGFGYTF. Written as DNA, the CDR3 is TGTGCCAGCAGCCCCGAGCCCCTGACAGGGGGCTTCGGCTACACCTTC.